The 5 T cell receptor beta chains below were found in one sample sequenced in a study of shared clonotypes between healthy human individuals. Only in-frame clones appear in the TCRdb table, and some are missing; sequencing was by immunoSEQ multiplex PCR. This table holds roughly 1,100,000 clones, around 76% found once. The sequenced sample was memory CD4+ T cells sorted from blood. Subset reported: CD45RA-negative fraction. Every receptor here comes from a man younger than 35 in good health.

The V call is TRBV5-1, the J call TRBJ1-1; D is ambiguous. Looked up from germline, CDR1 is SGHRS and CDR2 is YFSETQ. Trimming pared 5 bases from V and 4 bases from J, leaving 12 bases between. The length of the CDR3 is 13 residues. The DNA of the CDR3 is TGCGCCAGCAGGCGCGCCGATCGCACTGAAGCTTTCTTT. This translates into CASRRADRTEAFF.

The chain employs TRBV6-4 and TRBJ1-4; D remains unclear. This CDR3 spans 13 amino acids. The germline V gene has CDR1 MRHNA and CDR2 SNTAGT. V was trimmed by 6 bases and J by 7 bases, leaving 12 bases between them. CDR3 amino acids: CASSDLWGEKLFF. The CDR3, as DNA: TGTGCCAGCAGCGATCTGTGGGGTGAAAAACTGTTTTTT.

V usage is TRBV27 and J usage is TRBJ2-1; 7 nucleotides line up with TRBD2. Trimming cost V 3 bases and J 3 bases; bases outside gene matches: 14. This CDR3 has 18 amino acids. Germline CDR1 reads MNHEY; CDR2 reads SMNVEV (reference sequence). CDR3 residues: CASSLYAGYGGIYNEQFF. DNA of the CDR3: TGTGCCAGCAGTTTGTATGCAGGATACGGGGGGATCTACAATGAGCAGTTCTTC.

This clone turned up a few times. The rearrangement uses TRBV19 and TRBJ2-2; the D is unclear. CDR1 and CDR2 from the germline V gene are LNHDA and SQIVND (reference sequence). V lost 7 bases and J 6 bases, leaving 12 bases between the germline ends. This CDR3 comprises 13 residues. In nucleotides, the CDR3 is TGTGCCAGTAAGCGCGACACCTCCGGGGAGCTGTTTTTT. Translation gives CASKRDTSGELFF.

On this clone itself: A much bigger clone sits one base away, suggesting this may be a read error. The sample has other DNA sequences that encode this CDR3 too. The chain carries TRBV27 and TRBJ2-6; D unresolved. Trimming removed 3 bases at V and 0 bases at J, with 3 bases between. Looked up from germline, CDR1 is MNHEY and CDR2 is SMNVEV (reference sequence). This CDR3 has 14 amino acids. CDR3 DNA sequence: TGTGCCAGCAGTTTCTACTCTGGGGCCAACGTCCTGACTTTC. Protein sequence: CASSFYSGANVLTF.